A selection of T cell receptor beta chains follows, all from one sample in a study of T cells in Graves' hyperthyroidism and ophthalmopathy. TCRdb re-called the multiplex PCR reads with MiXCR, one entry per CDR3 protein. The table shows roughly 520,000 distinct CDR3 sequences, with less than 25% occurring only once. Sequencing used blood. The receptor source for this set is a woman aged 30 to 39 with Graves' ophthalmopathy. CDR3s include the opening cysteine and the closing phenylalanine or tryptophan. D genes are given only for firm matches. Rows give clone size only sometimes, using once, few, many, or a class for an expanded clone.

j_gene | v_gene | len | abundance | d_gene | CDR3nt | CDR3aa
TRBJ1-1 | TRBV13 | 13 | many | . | TGTGCCAGCAGGGACCGACTGAACACTGAAGCTTTCTTT | CASRDRLNTEAFF
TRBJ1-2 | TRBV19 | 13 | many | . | TGTGCCAGTAGTATAGCCAGGGATGGTGGCTACACCTTC | CASSIARDGGYTF
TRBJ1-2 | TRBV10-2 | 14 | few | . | TGCGCCAGCAGTGACCCAGGGGAAAGGGATGGCTACACCTTC | CASSDPGERDGYTF
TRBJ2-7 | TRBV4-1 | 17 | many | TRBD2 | TGCGCCAGCAGCCAAGTTCCGCTAGCGGGGGGGAAAAACGAGCAGTACTTC | CASSQVPLAGGKNEQYF
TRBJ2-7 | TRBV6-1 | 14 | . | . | TGTGCCAGCAGTGAGGGCGGGCTGCTCTACGAGCAGTACTTC | CASSEGGLLYEQYF
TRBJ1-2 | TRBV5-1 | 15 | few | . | TGCGCCAGCAGCTTGCATCAGGTTCTGCGTGGAGGCTACACCTTC | CASSLHQVLRGGYTF
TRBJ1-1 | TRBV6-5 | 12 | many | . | TGTGCCAGCAGTTCCCGATCGGGAGGAGCTTTCTTT | CASSSRSGGAFF
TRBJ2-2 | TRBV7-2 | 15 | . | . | TGTGCCAGCAGCTTGCGGGGTGCCGCCACCGGGGAGCTGTTTTTT | CASSLRGAATGELFF
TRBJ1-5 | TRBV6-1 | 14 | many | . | TGTGCCAGCAGTGAAAACCGTATCAATCAGCCCCAGCATTTT | CASSENRINQPQHF
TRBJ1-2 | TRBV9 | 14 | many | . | TGTGCCAGCACCAGGGACAAAAGAAACTATGGCTACACCTTC | CASTRDKRNYGYTF
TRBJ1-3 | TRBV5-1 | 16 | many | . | TGCGCCAGCAGCTTGGGTCCCCCAAACTCTGGAAACACCATATATTTT | CASSLGPPNSGNTIYF
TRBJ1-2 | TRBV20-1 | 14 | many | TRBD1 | TGCAGTGCTAGAGAGGGCCCAGGGGGCAATGGCTACACCTTC | CSAREGPGGNGYTF
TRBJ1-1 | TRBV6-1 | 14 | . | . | TGTGCCAGCAGTGATAGCGTGCGGACCACTGAAGCTTTCTTT | CASSDSVRTTEAFF
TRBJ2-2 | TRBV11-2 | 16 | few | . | TGTGCCAGCAGCTTATACCCTCGGCCGAACACCGGGGAGCTGTTTTTT | CASSLYPRPNTGELFF
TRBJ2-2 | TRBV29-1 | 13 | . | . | TGCAGCGTTCGTAGACTAGAGGGCGGGGAGCTGTTTTTT | CSVRRLEGGELFF
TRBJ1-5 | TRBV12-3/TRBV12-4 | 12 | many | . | TGTGCCAGCGGACACCAGAATCAGCCCCAGCATTTT | CASGHQNQPQHF
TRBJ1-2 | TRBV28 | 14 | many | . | TGTGCCAGCAGTAACGGGGGGGCTAACTATGGCTACACCTTC | CASSNGGANYGYTF
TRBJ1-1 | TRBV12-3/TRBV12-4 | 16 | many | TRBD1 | TGTGCCAGCAGTTTAAACAGAAACCGGGACAGGTTGAAAGCTTTCTTT | CASSLNRNRDRLKAFF
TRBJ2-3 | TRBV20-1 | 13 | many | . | TGCAGTGCTAGGGCCGTTAGCACAGATACGCAGTATTTT | CSARAVSTDTQYF
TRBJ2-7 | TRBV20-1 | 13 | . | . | TGCAGTGCCAACGGACCCGCCGGCGGCGAGCAGTACTTC | CSANGPAGGEQYF
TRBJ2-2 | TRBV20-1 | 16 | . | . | TGCAGTGCCCCGCGCGAAGCGCACGCGAACACCGGGGAGCTGTTTTTT | CSAPREAHANTGELFF
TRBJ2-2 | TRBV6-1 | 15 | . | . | TGTGCCAGCAGTGCCTACGGGAAGAACACCGGGGAGCTGTTTTTT | CASSAYGKNTGELFF
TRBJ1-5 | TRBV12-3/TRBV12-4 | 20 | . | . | TGTGCCAGCAGTTTGTGGGTGTCGGGCAGGGCTCACTATAGCAATCAGCCCCAGCATTTT | CASSLWVSGRAHYSNQPQHF
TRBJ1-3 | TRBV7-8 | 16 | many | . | TGTGCCAGCAGCTCCTCCGGGGCGCCTTCTGGAAACACCATATATTTT | CASSSSGAPSGNTIYF
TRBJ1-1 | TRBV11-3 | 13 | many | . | TGTGCCAGCAGCTTAGATGGGGAGACTGAAGCTTTCTTT | CASSLDGETEAFF
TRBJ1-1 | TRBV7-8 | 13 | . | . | TGTGCCAGCAGCTTAGCTGCTCGCACTGAAGCTTTCTTT | CASSLAARTEAFF
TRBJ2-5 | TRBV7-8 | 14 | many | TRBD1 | TGTGCCAGCATCATCGGACAGGGCTTGGAGACCCAGTACTTC | CASIIGQGLETQYF
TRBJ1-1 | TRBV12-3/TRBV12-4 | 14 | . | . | TGTGCCAGCAGCCGAGGGGCCTCGAACACTGAAGCTTTCTTT | CASSRGASNTEAFF
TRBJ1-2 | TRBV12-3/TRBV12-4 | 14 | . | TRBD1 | TGTGCCAGCAGCACAGGGGGCTTATACTATGGCTACACCTTC | CASSTGGLYYGYTF
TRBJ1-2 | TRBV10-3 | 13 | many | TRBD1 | TGTGCCATCAGTGAGTCGACAGGGTCCGGCTACACCTTC | CAISESTGSGYTF
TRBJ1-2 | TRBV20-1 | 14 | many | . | TGCAGTGCCCCTGGACATCCCAGGGACTATGGCTACACCTTC | CSAPGHPRDYGYTF
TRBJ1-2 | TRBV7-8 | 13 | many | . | TGTGCCAGCAGCCCTTGGGGGGAATATGGCTACACCTTC | CASSPWGEYGYTF
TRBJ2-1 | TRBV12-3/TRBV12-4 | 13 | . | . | TGTGCCAGCAGTTCAAACAGGGTTGGGGAGCAGTTCTTC | CASSSNRVGEQFF
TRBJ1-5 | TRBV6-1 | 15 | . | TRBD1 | TGTGCCAGCAGTCCGGGACAGGGGTTCGGTCAGCCCCAGCATTTT | CASSPGQGFGQPQHF
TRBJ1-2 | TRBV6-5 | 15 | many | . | TGTGCCAGCAGTTACCGGGACACCGGTATAGGAGGCTACACCTTC | CASSYRDTGIGGYTF
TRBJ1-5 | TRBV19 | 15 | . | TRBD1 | TGTGCCAGTAACCCCGGACAGGGCTCCAATCAGCCCCAGCATTTT | CASNPGQGSNQPQHF
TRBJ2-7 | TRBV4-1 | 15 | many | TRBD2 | TGCGCCAGCGGACATCTAGCGGGGGCCCGCTACGAGCAGTACTTC | CASGHLAGARYEQYF
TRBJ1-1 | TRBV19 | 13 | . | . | TGTGCCAGTAGTATAGCACCTTACACTGAAGCTTTCTTT | CASSIAPYTEAFF
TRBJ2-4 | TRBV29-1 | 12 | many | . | TGCAGCGTTGGGGGGACCAAAAACATTCAGTACTTC | CSVGGTKNIQYF
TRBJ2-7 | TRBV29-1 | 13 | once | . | TGCAGCGTTGCAATGAGGGTGTCCTACGAGCAGTACTTC | CSVAMRVSYEQYF
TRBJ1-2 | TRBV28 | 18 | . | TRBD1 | TGTGCCAGCAGTTTAAACCGGGACAGGGGGCCAGCTAACTATGGCTACACCTTC | CASSLNRDRGPANYGYTF
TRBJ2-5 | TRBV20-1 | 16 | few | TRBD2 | TGCAGTGCGACCGTCCTACCGGGACTAGGGTTAGAGACCCAGTACTTC | CSATVLPGLGLETQYF
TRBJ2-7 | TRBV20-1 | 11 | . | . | TGCAGTGCTAGGCTCAACCACGAGCAGTACTTC | CSARLNHEQYF
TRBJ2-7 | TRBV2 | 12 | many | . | TGTGCCAGTAGGGACAACTCCTACGAGCAGTACTTC | CASRDNSYEQYF
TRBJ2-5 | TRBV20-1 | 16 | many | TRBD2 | TGCAGTGCTGACCCTAGCGGGGGGGCCGCGAAGGAGACCCAGTACTTC | CSADPSGGAAKETQYF